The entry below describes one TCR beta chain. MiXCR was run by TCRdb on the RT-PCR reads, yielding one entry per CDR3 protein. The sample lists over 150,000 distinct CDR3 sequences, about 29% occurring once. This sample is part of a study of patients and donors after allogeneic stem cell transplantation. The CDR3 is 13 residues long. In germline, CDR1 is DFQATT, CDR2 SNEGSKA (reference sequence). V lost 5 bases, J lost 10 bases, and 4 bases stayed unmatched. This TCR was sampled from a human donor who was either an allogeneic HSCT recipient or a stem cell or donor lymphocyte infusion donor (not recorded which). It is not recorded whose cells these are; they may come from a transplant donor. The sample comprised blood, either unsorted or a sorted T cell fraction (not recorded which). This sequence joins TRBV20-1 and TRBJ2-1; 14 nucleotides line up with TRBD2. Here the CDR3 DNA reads TGCAGTGCTCTGCGGACTAGCGGGAGGGAGCAGTTCTTC. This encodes CSALRTSGREQFF.